The 31 T cell receptor beta chains in this list originate from one sample, sequenced in a study of identical twins. From the 5' RACE reads, TCRdb called clonotypes with MiXCR, one entry per CDR3 protein. This table has some 230,000 distinct CDR3 sequences, over 5% appearing once. These data also formed part of another study, on T cells expressing NK-cell markers.

Sequences were obtained from CD8+ T cells sorted from blood. The receptors derive from a young woman in good health.

The table lists this clonotype with many counts. The chain links TRBV27 to TRBJ2-1; D gene unclear. V was clipped by 3 bases and J by 5 bases, with 8 bases between them. Germline V lookup: CDR1 MNHEY, CDR2 SMNVEV (reference sequence). This CDR3 has 13 residues. CDR3 in amino acids: CASSLVRNNEQFF. In nucleotides, the CDR3 is TGTGCCAGCAGTTTGGTCCGGAACAATGAGCAGTTCTTC.

There are many counts of this clonotype. The V gene is TRBV28, the J gene TRBJ2-3, with TRBD1 identical over 10 bases. V was pared by 4 bases and J by 4 bases, with 11 bases of the junction left unmatched. This CDR3 has 17 residues. CDR1 MDHEN and CDR2 SYDVKM come from the germline V gene. The CDR3 spells CASSSLPGQGSADTQYF. CDR3 DNA sequence: TGTGCCAGCAGTTCTCTTCCGGGACAGGGGAGTGCAGATACGCAGTATTTT.

This clonotype was recorded many times. The genes are TRBV5-6 and TRBJ2-1; 10 nucleotides line up with TRBD2. Trimming removed 3 bases from V and 10 bases from J; junction bases left unmatched: 7. The CDR3 is 14 residues long. Germline assignment: CDR1 SGHDT and CDR2 YYEEEE. The CDR3 bases are TGTGCCAGCAGCTCCCCTAGCGGGAGAGGCGAGCAGTTCTTC. It yields the protein CASSSPSGRGEQFF.

This clonotype was recorded at least ten times. The rearrangement uses TRBV5-1 and TRBJ2-7; D call uncertain. The V end lost 2 bases, the J end lost 1 base, and 7 bases lay between the germline ends. This CDR3 is built from 13 residues. CDR1 is SGHRS, CDR2 YFSETQ, per germline. CDR3 DNA sequence: TGCGCCAGCAGCTTTAGGTCATCCTACGAGCAGTACTTC. This encodes CASSFRSSYEQYF.

About this clonotype itself: Just one base apart from a much larger clone, this may be a read error. The chain is built from TRBV12-3 or TRBV12-4 and TRBJ2-1, with D uncertain. The CDR3 contains 12 residues. The CDR3 sequence is CASSLGPDELFF. The CDR3 DNA follows: TGTGCCAGCAGTTTGGGTCCGGATGAGCTGTTCTTC.

This clonotype was recorded a few times. This chain uses TRBV27 with TRBJ2-1, with 8 positions matching TRBD2. V shed 0 bases, J shed 7 bases, and the junction held 5 bases outside the gene matches. There are 15 residues in the CDR3. Germline loops: CDR1 MNHEY, CDR2 SMNVEV (reference sequence). Here the CDR3 reads CASSLSRGGRNEQFF. CDR3 bases: TGTGCCAGCAGTTTATCACGGGGGGGCAGAAATGAGCAGTTCTTC.

This clonotype showed up many times. The chain links TRBV14 to TRBJ2-1; TRBD2 agrees at 7 bases. Trimming took 4 bases from V and 10 from J; bases not matched to a gene: 10. The germline V gene encodes CDR1 SGHDN and CDR2 FVKESK. This CDR3 is 14 amino acids long. For the CDR3, the DNA is TGTGCCAGCAGCCCAGTGCGTGGGGGGGGAGAGCAGTTCTTC. Translating gives CASSPVRGGGEQFF.

This clonotype was seen at least ten times. This chain joins TRBV5-1 and TRBJ2-1; 7 positions agree with TRBD2. CDR1 SGHRS and CDR2 YFSETQ come from the germline V gene. This CDR3 is built from 16 residues. V lost 0 bases to trimming and J lost 4 bases; unmatched junction nucleotides: 7. CDR3 coding DNA: TGCGCCAGCAGCTTGGAAACTAGCGTAGGGTACAATGAGCAGTTCTTC. Its translation is CASSLETSVGYNEQFF.

The chain couples TRBV6-1 to TRBJ2-4; 7 bases are shared with TRBD1. The CDR3 runs to 15 residues. The germline gives CDR1 MNHNS, CDR2 SASEGT. V lost 6 bases, J lost 4 bases, and 9 bases stayed unmatched. The CDR3, as DNA: TGTGCCAGCAGCAACTTGGGACAGTCAAAAAACATTCAGTACTTC. Amino acids: CASSNLGQSKNIQYF.

This clonotype was seen a handful of times. CDR3 sequence (DNA): TGCGCCAGCAGCCACGCGCCCTGGCTAGCCAAAAACATTCAGTACTTC. The encoded protein is CASSHAPWLAKNIQYF. V and J are TRBV4-1 and TRBJ2-4; D unresolved. Germline CDR1 is MGHRA and CDR2 is YSYEKL. Trimming removed 3 bases at V and 0 bases at J, with 12 bases between. The CDR3 is 16 amino acids.

This clonotype was recorded many times. The rearrangement joins TRBV11-1 to TRBJ2-3; TRBD2 is a possible D gene (5 bases). Germline loops: CDR1 SGHAT, CDR2 FQDESV (reference sequence). The V end lost 4 bases, the J end lost 2 bases, and 25 bases lay between the germline ends. The CDR3 is made up of 19 amino acids. CDR3 residues: CASSSNEAVTNLPTDTQYF. The CDR3 DNA follows: TGTGCCAGCAGCTCCAACGAGGCCGTGACTAACCTACCCACAGATACGCAGTATTTT.

The chain is built from TRBV24-1 and TRBJ2-7, with D perhaps TRBD1 (5 bases). The CDR3 covers 13 residues. The germline V gene encodes CDR1 KGHDR and CDR2 SFDVKD. The V gene lost 9 bases and the J gene lost 12 bases, with 23 bases spanning the gap. The CDR3, as DNA: TGTGCCACCGTAGGAACCCTCTCTCTAGGGGCGTACTTC. Translation gives CATVGTLSLGAYF.

This clonotype was recorded a few times. The rearrangement uses TRBV7-9 and TRBJ2-7, with TRBD1 matching 7 bases. V lost 6 bases and J lost 3; bases outside the gene matches: 17. CDR1 and CDR2 (germline): SEHNR, FQNEAQ (reference sequence). CDR3 length: 17 amino acids. The chain's CDR3 is CASSLIARGWAVYEQYF. The CDR3 region has the DNA TGTGCCAGCAGTTTAATCGCCAGGGGGTGGGCGGTCTACGAGCAGTACTTC.

The sample holds many counts of this clonotype. The chain employs TRBV20-1 and TRBJ1-1; D is undetermined. CDR1 is DFQATT and CDR2 is SNEGSKA in the germline V gene (reference sequence). Trimming pared 5 bases from V and 4 bases from J, leaving 11 bases between. The CDR3 loop spans 12 amino acids. This CDR3 reads CSAPRTGTEAFF. The DNA for the CDR3 is TGCAGTGCTCCCCGGACGGGCACTGAAGCTTTCTTT.

This sequence joins TRBV5-6 and TRBJ2-7; 8 bases fit TRBD1. Germline CDR1 reads SGHDT; CDR2 reads YYEEEE. The V and J ends lost 4 bases and 2 bases, in that order; junction bases with no gene match: 5. The CDR3 consists of 14 residues. The CDR3 sequence is CASSNGQGTYEQYF. The CDR3, as DNA: TGTGCCAGCAGCAACGGACAGGGAACCTACGAGCAGTACTTC.

This clonotype qualifies as medium-sized (0.01 to 0.1%). This rearrangement joins TRBV12-3 or TRBV12-4 to TRBJ2-1; D is possibly TRBD1 or TRBD2 (6 bases each). Trimming pared 2 bases from V and 3 bases from J, leaving 11 bases between. The CDR3 is made up of 15 amino acids. The CDR3 region is CASSLKGGLYNEQFF. CDR3 in DNA: TGTGCCAGCAGTTTAAAGGGGGGCCTCTACAATGAGCAGTTCTTC.

The rearrangement uses TRBV12-5 and TRBJ2-7, with a possible D match to TRBD2 (7 bases). V lost 6 bases, J lost 0 bases, and 18 bases lay in between. This CDR3 comprises 16 residues. Germline V gene sequence: CDR1 LGHNT, CDR2 FRNRAP. Here the CDR3 DNA reads TGTGCTAGTGGCTGGGGGGGCGCACCTAACTCCTACGAGCAGTACTTC. Its translation is CASGWGGAPNSYEQYF.

This chain joins TRBV7-6 and TRBJ1-1, with D perhaps TRBD1 (5 bases). The CDR3 is 15 residues long. Trimming took 0 bases from V and 4 from J, leaving 12 bases between them. From germline, CDR1 is SGHVS and CDR2 FNYEAQ. The CDR3 loop reads CASSLAGGEGTEAFF. The DNA for the CDR3 is TGTGCCAGCAGCTTAGCGGGGGGGGAAGGCACTGAAGCTTTCTTT.

The chain couples TRBV11-3 to TRBJ2-2; D gene ambiguous. The germline V and J ends were trimmed by 1 base and 2 bases, with 8 bases remaining between them. In germline, CDR1 is SGHNT, CDR2 YENEEA. There are 15 residues in the CDR3. Here the CDR3 reads CASSLASPNTGELFF. CDR3 DNA: TGTGCCAGCAGCTTAGCCAGCCCCAACACCGGGGAGCTGTTTTTT.

The chain joins TRBV27 to TRBJ2-4; TRBD2 agrees at 8 bases. V shed 7 bases and J 9 bases; nucleotides not matched to a gene: 11. This CDR3 has 14 residues. Germline CDR1 is MNHEY and CDR2 is SMNVEV (reference sequence). The CDR3 here is CASTPSGGGLIQYF. The CDR3 DNA sequence: TGTGCCAGCACCCCGTCGGGGGGGGGCCTCATTCAGTACTTC.

CDR3 in amino acids: CASSDKGGVYNEQFF. In DNA, the CDR3 is TGTGCCAGCAGTGATAAGGGGGGTGTCTACAATGAGCAGTTCTTC. The genes are TRBV2 and TRBJ2-1; perhaps D is TRBD1 or TRBD2 (6 bases each). The germline V gene encodes CDR1 SNHLY and CDR2 FYNNEI. The germline V and J ends were trimmed by 3 bases and 3 bases, with 12 bases remaining between them. The length of the CDR3 is 15 residues. The full variable domain, its missing parts supplied by reference TRBV2 and TRBJ2-1, is EPEVTQTPSHQVTQMGQEVILRCVPISNHLYFYWYRQILGQKVEFLVSFYNNEISEKSEIFDDQFSVERPDGSNFTLKIRSTKLEDSAMYFCASSDKGGVYNEQFFGPGTRLTVL.

The chain employs TRBV5-1 and TRBJ2-7; D gene unclear. Trimming took 1 base from V and 5 from J, leaving 13 bases between them. Germline V lookup: CDR1 SGHRS, CDR2 YFSETQ. This CDR3 spans 14 amino acids. The CDR3 spells CASSLRQPGDEQYF. CDR3 bases: TGCGCCAGCAGCTTGCGTCAGCCTGGGGACGAGCAGTACTTC.

Note on this clonotype: Compared with germline, one end of the junction differs, possibly owing to a read error. The chain employs TRBV12-3 or TRBV12-4 and TRBJ2-7; TRBD1 or TRBD2 may be the D gene (5 bases each). This CDR3 contains 11 residues. This chain's CDR3 is CASSWDGISNF. In DNA form, the CDR3 reads TGTGCCAGCAGTTGGGACGGGATTTCGAACTTC.

A single count supports this clonotype. The CDR3 loop is CASSLWAPQAAEAFF. CDR3 coding DNA: TGTGCCAGCAGTTTATGGGCCCCGCAGGCAGCTGAAGCTTTCTTT. The chain employs TRBV27 and TRBJ1-1; the D is unclear. Trimming took 1 base from V and 6 from J, leaving 15 bases between them. This CDR3 is 15 amino acids long. Looked up from germline, CDR1 is MNHEY and CDR2 is SMNVEV (reference sequence).

This clonotype was seen repeatedly, ten times or more. The chain employs TRBV7-9 and TRBJ1-1, with D possibly TRBD1 on 5 matching bases. Trimming took 7 bases from V and 1 from J, leaving 7 bases between them. The CDR3 has 12 amino acids. Germline loops: CDR1 SEHNR, CDR2 FQNEAQ (reference sequence). CDR3 sequence reads: CASTQGNTEAFF. The CDR3 DNA reads as TGTGCCAGCACCCAGGGGAACACTGAAGCTTTCTTT.

This clonotype was detected ten times or more. V usage is TRBV18 and J usage is TRBJ1-5; D not resolved. The length of the CDR3 is 14 residues. Germline CDR1 and CDR2: KGHSH and LQKENI. Trimming removed 4 bases from V and 0 bases from J, with 7 bases in between. The CDR3, as DNA: TGTGCCAGCTCACAGGGATATAGCAATCAGCCCCAGCATTTT. Encoded protein: CASSQGYSNQPQHF. The full variable domain, with the rest looked up from reference TRBV18 and TRBJ1-5, is NAGVMQNPRHLVRRRGQEARLRCSPMKGHSHVYWYRQLPEEGLKFMVYLQKENIIDESGMPKERFSAEFPKEGPSILRIQQVVRGDSAAYFCASSQGYSNQPQHFGDGTRLSIL.

This clonotype has only a few counts. J is TRBJ1-4 and V is TRBV12-3 or TRBV12-4, with 9 bases aligning to TRBD1. J gave up 4 bases and V 8 bases, and 2 bases lay outside the gene matches. This CDR3 spans 13 amino acids. The CDR3, as DNA: TGTGCCAGCGGGGACAGGGTTAATGAAAAACTGTTTTTT. This sequence encodes CASGDRVNEKLFF.

The chain uses TRBV7-6 and TRBJ2-7; D possibly corresponds to TRBD2 (7 bases). The CDR3 is 13 residues long. Germline values: CDR1 SGHVS, CDR2 FNYEAQ. Trimming cost V 4 bases and J 5 bases, with 12 bases left between them. The DNA of the CDR3 is TGTGCCAGCAGCTCGGGGGGCGGTAACGAGCAGTACTTC. Its protein product is CASSSGGGNEQYF.

This clonotype was observed many times. The rearrangement uses TRBV27 and TRBJ2-7; D may be TRBD2 (6 bases). Germline lookup yields CDR1 MNHEY and CDR2 SMNVEV (reference sequence). The CDR3 covers 15 residues. V shed 0 bases and J shed 3 bases, with 12 bases lying between them. The CDR3 reads CASSLSKGGDYEQYF. The CDR3 DNA sequence: TGTGCCAGCAGTTTATCGAAGGGCGGGGACTACGAGCAGTACTTC.

This clonotype came up a few times. The chain couples TRBV20-1 to TRBJ2-7; D perhaps matches TRBD2 (6 bases). Trimming stripped 0 bases from V and 4 bases from J, with 16 bases between. Germline CDR1 reads DFQATT; CDR2 reads SNEGSKA (reference sequence). The CDR3 covers 15 residues. CDR3 sequence (DNA): TGCAGTGCTAGAGATGGGATTAGCGGAGCTTACGAGCAGTACTTC. Amino acid sequence: CSARDGISGAYEQYF.

The table lists this clonotype with a few counts. The chain carries TRBV27 and TRBJ2-7; no definite D call. The germline CDR1 and CDR2 sequences are MNHEY and SMNVEV (reference sequence). Between the trimmed V and J ends, which lost 2 bases and 3 bases, there was a span of 8 bases. CDR3 size: 13 residues. CDR3 DNA sequence: TGTGCCAGCAGTTTAAAACAGAGCTACGAGCAGTACTTC. It translates to CASSLKQSYEQYF.